What follows describes a single T cell receptor (beta chain). Antigen: not known. Trimming shortened V by 2 bases and J by 6 bases, and 4 bases separated the two germline ends. This CDR3 is built from 12 residues. The sample is drawn from a study of CD4 T cells in relation to SARS-CoV-2 and coronaviruses. Study details: The restricting HLA molecule for shared crossreactive spike epitopes was mapped.

Study conclusions and caveats: Crossreactivity was assessed only for spike protein, not other viral proteins.

Before the COVID-19 pandemic, during about 2011-2019, CD4+ T cells were taken from unexposed donors. Naive and memory CD4+ T cells came from enriched cryopreserved PBMCs. The method was immunoSEQ multiplex PCR; TCRdb's version includes in-frame clones alone and lacks a portion of them. The table lists 65,000 or so clones, around 86% of them singletons. This TCR was sampled from a human donor in good health. The sequenced sample consisted of memory CD4+ T cells from PBMCs. The chain joins TRBV12-3 or TRBV12-4 to TRBJ2-2; unclear D gene. CDR3 loop: CASSLTSGELFF. The CDR3 DNA reads TGTGCCAGCAGTTTAACCTCCGGGGAGCTGTTTTTT.